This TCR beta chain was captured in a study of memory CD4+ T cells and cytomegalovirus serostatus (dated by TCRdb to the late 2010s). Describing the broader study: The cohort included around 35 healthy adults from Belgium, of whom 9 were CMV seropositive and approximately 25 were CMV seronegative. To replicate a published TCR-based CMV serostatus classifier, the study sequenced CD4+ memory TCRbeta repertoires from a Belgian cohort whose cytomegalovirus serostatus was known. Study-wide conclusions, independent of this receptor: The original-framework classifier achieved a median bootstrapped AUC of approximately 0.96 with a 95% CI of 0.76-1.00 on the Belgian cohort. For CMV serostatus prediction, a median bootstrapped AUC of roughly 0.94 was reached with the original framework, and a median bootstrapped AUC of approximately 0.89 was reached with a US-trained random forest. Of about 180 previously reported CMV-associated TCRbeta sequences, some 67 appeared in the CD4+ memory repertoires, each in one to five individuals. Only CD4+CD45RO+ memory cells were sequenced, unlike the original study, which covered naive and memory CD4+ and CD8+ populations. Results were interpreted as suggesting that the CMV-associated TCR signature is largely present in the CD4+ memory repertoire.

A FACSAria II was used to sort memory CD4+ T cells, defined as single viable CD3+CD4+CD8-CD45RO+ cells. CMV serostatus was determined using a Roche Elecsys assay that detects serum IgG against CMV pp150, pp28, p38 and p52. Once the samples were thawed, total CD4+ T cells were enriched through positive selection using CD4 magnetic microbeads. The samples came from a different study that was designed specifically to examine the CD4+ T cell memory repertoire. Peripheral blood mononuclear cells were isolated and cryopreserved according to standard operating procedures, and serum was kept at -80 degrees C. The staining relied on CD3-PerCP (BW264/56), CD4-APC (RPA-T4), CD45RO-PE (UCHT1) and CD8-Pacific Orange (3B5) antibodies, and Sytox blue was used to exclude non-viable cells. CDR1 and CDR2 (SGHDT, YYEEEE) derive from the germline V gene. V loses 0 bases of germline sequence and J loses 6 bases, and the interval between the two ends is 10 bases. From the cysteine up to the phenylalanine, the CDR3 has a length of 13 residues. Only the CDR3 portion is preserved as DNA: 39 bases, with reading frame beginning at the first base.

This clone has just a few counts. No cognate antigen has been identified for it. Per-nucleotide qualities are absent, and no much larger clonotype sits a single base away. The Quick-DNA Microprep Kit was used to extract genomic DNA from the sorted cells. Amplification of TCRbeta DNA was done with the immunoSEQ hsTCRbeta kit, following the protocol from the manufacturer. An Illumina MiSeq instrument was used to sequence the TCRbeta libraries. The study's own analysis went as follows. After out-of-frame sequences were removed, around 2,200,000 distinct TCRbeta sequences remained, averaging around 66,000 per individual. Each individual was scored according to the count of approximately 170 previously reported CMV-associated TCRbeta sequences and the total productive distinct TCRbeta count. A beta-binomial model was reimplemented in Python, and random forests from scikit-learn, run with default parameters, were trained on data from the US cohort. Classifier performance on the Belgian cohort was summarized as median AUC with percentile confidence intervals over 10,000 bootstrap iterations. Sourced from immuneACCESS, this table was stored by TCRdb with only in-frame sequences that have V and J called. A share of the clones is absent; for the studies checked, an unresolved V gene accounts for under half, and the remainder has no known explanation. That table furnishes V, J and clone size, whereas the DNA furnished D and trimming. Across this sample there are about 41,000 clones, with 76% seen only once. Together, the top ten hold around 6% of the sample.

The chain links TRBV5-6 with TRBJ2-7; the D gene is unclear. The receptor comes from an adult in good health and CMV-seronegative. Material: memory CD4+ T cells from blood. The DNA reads TGTGCCAGCAGCTTGGGACGGCGGTTCGAGCAGTACTTC. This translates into CASSLGRRFEQYF.